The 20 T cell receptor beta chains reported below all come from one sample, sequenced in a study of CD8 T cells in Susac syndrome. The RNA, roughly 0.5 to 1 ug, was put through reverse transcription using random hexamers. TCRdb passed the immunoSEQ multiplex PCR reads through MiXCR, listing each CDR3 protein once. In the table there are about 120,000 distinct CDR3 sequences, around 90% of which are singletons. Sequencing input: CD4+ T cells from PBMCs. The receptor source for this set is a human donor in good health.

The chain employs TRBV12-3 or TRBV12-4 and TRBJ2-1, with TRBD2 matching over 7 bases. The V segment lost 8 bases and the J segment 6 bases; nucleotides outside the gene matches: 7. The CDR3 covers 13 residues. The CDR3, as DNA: TGTGCCAGCTCCCTGGGGGGGGGCAATGAGCAGTTCTTC. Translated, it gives CASSLGGGNEQFF.

The CDR3 is CASNPSGLGGSGYTF. DNA of the CDR3: TGTGCCAGCAACCCCTCGGGACTTGGGGGGTCTGGCTACACCTTC. The rearrangement joins TRBV28 to TRBJ1-2, with a possible D match to TRBD1 (5 bases). Trimming removed 7 bases from V and 7 bases from J, with 22 bases in between. CDR1 and CDR2 from the germline V gene are MDHEN and SYDVKM. This CDR3 has 15 amino acids.

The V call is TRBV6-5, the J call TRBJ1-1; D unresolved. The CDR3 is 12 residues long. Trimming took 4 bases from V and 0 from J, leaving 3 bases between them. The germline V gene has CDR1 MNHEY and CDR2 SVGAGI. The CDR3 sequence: CASSSVNTEAFF. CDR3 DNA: TGTGCCAGCAGTTCCGTGAACACTGAAGCTTTCTTT.

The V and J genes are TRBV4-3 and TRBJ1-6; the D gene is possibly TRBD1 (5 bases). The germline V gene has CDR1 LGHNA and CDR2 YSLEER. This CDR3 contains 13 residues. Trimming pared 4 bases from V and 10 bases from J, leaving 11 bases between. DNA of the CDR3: TGCGCCAGCAGCCTTGGGGACGAGTCACCCCTCCACTTT. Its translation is CASSLGDESPLHF.

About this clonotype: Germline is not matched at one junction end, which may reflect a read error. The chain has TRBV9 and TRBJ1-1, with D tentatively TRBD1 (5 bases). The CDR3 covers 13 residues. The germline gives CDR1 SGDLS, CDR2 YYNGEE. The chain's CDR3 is CASSPQEGSAADF. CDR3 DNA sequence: TGTGCCAGCAGCCCACAGGAGGGGTCGGCCGCCGACTTT.

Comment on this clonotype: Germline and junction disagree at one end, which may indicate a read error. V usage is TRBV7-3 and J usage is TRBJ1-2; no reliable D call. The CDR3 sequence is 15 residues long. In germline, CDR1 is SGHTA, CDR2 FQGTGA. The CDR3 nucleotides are TGTGCCAGCAGCCTAACCCCCGGTCTTTCCTCGGGCTACACCTTC. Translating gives CASSLTPGLSSGYTF.

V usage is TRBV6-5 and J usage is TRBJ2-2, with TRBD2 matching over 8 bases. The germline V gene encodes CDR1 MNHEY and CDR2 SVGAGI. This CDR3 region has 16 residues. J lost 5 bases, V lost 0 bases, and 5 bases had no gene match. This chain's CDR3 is CASSYSTSARTGELFF. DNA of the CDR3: TGTGCCAGCAGTTACTCGACTAGCGCAAGAACCGGGGAGCTGTTTTTT.

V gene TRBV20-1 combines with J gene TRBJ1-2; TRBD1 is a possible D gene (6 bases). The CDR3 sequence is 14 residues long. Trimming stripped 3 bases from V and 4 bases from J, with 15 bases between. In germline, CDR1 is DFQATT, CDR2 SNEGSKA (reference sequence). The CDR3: CSASGWGQGYGYTF. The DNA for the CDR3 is TGCAGTGCTAGTGGATGGGGGCAGGGCTATGGCTACACCTTC.

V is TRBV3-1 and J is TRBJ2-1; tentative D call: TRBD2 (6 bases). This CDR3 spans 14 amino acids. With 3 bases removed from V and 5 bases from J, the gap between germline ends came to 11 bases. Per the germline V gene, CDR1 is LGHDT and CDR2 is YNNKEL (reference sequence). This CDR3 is CASSHSGLHNEQFF. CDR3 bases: TGTGCCAGCAGCCATTCGGGACTCCACAATGAGCAGTTCTTC.

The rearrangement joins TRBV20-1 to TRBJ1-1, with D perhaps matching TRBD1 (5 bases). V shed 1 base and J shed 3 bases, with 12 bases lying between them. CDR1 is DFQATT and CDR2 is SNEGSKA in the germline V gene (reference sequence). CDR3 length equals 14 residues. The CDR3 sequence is CSARGGRGDTEAFF. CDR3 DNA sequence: TGCAGTGCTAGAGGGGGTCGGGGGGACACTGAAGCTTTCTTT.

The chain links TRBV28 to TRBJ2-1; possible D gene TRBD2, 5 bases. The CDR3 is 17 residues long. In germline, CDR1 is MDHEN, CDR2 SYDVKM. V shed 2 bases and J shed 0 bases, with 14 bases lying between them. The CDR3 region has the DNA TGTGCCAGCAGTTTAAGAGGGTATAGGAGCTCCTACAATGAGCAGTTCTTC. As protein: CASSLRGYRSSYNEQFF.

CDR3 protein: CSGRQGPSAFF. The CDR3 coding sequence is TGCAGCGGCAGACAGGGGCCCTCAGCTTTCTTT. The gene calls are TRBV29-1 and TRBJ1-1; 8 nucleotides align to TRBD1. In germline, CDR1 is SQVTM, CDR2 ANQGSEA. The CDR3 runs to 11 residues. J was trimmed by 10 bases and V by 7 bases; bases with no gene match: 8. Full variable domain (rest looked up from reference TRBV29-1 and TRBJ1-1): SAVISQKPSRDICQRGTSLTIQCQVDSQVTMMFWYRQQPGQSLTLIATANQGSEATYESGFVIDKFPISRPNLTFSTLTVSNMSPEDSSIYLCSGRQGPSAFFGQGTRLTVV.

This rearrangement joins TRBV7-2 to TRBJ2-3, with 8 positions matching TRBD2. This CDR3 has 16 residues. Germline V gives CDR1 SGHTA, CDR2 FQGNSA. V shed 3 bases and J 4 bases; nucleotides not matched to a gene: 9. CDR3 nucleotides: TGTGCCAGCAGCTTGGGTCCGGGGGGGGAGGCAGATACGCAGTATTTT. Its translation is CASSLGPGGEADTQYF. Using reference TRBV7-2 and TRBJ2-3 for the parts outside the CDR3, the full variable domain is GAGVSQSPSNKVTEKGKDVELRCDPISGHTALYWYRQSLGQGLEFLIYFQGNSAPDKSGLPSDRFSAERTGGSVSTLTIQRTQQEDSAVYLCASSLGPGGEADTQYFGPGTRLTVL.

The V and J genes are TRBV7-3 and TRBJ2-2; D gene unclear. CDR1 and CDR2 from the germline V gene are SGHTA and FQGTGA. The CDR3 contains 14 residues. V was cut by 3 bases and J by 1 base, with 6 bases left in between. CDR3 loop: CASSLRRNTGELFF. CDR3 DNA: TGTGCCAGCAGCTTGCGGCGGAACACCGGGGAGCTGTTTTTT.

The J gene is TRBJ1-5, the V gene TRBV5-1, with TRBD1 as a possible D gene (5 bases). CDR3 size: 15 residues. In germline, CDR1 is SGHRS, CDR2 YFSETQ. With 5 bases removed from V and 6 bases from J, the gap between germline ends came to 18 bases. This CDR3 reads CASRTGPNPGQPQHF. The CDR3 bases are TGCGCCAGCAGAACGGGGCCTAACCCTGGTCAGCCCCAGCATTTT.

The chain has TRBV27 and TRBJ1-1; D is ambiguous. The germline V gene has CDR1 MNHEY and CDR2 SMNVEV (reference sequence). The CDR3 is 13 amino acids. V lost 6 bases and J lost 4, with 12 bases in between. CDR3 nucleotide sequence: TGTGCCAGCAGCCGATTGGAGGGCACTGAAGCTTTCTTT. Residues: CASSRLEGTEAFF.

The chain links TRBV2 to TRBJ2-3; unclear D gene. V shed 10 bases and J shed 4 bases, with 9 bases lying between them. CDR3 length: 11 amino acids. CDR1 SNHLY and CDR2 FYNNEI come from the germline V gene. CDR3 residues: CATAGPDTQYF. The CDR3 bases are TGTGCCACCGCTGGGCCAGATACGCAGTATTTT.

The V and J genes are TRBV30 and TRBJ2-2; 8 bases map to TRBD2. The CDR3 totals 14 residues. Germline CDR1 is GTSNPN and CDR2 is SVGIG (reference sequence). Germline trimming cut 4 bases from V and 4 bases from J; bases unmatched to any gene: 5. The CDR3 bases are TGTGCCTGGAAACTAGCGGCCCTCACCGGGGAGCTGTTTTTT. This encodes CAWKLAALTGELFF.

CDR3 coding DNA: TGCGCCAGCAGCCAAGAACTAGCGGGGGGCCCCGGCCAAGAGACCCAGTACTTC. Amino acid sequence: CASSQELAGGPGQETQYF. The gene calls are TRBV4-3 and TRBJ2-5; 12 bases line up with TRBD2. V lost 0 bases, J lost 1 base, and 6 bases stayed unmatched. Looked up from germline, CDR1 is LGHNA and CDR2 is YSLEER. The CDR3 extends over 18 amino acids.

For the CDR3, the DNA is TGTGCGACCAGGGGGCGCGCAAATGAGCAGTTCTTC. Translated, it gives CATRGRANEQFF. The gene calls are TRBV28 and TRBJ2-1, with 8 bases lining up with TRBD1. The germline gives CDR1 MDHEN, CDR2 SYDVKM. The CDR3 is 12 residues long. Full variable domain (outside the CDR3, taken from reference TRBV28 and TRBJ2-1): DVKVTQSSRYLVKRTGEKVFLECVQDMDHENMFWYRQDPGLGLRLIYFSYDVKMKEKGDIPEGYSVSREKKERFSLILESASTNQTSMYLCATRGRANEQFFGPGTRLTVL.